This T cell receptor beta chain came from a study of spatial heterogeneity in lung cancer. The wider study: The approximately 78 donors had untreated early-stage non-small cell lung cancer. An average of more than ten raw reads was observed per unique TCR and UMI combination.

This clonotype was picked up many times. Its antigen remains unidentified. Notes on the study in general: Blood contained ubiquitous expanded tumor TCRs more at resection than at follow-up.

Per germline, CDR1 SGHAT and CDR2 FQNNGV. Trimming removed 5 bases from V and 2 bases from J, with 16 bases in between. This CDR3 spans 15 amino acids. Every individual TCR cDNA molecule carried its own unique molecular identifier, which allowed correction of PCR and sequencing errors. TCRdb processed the 5' RACE reads anew with MiXCR; each CDR3 protein has one entry. The data show about 120,000 distinct CDR3 sequences, 12% seen once. The time point is: blood at routine non-recurrence follow-up after resection. In each case, whole RNA from tumor, nontumor lung or frozen PBMC was sequenced unsorted. Sample: PBMCs, taken at follow-up. The rearrangement joins TRBV11-2 to TRBJ2-7; D call uncertain. The sequence was collected from a male donor with early-stage non-small cell lung cancer. CDR3 bases: TGTGCCAGCAGCCCTGGAGTGGGAAATGCCTACGAGCAGTACTTC. Translating it yields CASSPGVGNAYEQYF. Complete variable domain (other parts from reference TRBV11-2 and TRBJ2-7): EAGVAQSPRYKIIEKRQSVAFWCNPISGHATLYWYQQILGQGPKLLIQFQNNGVVDDSQLPKDRFSAERLKGVDSTLKIQPAKLEDSAVYLCASSPGVGNAYEQYFGPGTRLTVT.